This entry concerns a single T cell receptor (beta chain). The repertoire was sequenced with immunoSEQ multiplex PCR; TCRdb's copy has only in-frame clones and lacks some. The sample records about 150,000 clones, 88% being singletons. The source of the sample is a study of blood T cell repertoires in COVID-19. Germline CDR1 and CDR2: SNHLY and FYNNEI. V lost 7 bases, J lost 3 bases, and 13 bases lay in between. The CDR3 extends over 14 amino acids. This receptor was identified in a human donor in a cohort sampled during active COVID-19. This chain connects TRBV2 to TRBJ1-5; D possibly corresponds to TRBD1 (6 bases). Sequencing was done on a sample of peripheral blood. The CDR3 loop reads CASTQRGINQPQHF. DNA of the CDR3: TGTGCCAGCACCCAGAGGGGGATCAATCAGCCCCAGCATTTT.